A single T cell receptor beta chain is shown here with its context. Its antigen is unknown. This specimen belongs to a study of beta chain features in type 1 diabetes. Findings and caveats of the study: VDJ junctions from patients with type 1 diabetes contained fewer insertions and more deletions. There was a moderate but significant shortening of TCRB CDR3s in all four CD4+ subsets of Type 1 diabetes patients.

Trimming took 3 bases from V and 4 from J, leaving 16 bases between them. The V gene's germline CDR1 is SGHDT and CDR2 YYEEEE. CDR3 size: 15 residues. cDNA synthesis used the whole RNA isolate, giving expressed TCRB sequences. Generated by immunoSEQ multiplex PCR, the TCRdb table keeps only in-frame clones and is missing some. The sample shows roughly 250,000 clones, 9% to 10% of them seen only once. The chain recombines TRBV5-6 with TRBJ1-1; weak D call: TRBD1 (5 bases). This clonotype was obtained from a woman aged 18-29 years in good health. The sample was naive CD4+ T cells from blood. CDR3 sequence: CASSSSEGRGTEAFF. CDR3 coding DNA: TGTGCCAGCAGCTCCTCCGAGGGGAGGGGCACTGAAGCTTTCTTT.